The T cell receptor (beta chain) described here comes from a study of molecular identifiers for immune sequencing clone quantification. Study-wide points: Clones that exceeded 20 RNA copies held over 99% of effector molecules, yet under 1% in naive cells.

The CDR3 has 18 residues. CDR1 and CDR2 from the germline V gene are MDHEN and SYDVKM. The V gene end was trimmed by 5 bases and the J gene end by 1 base; junction bases not matched to a gene: 9. MiXCR was run by TCRdb on the PCR reads, yielding one entry per CDR3 protein. This sample has some 580,000 distinct CDR3 sequences, with roughly 25% found just once. In its sample, this clonotype was seen many times. No antigen is known for it. The clonotype comes from a human donor in good health. Some libraries in this study had Jurkat cell RNA spiked in. The sample comprised naive CD8+ T cells from blood, with Jurkat cell RNA spiked in. Specified subset: FACS-sorted CD8+CD4-CCR7+CD45RA+ naive T cells. The chain links TRBV28 to TRBJ2-6; TRBD1 matches 9 bases. CDR3 nucleotide sequence: TGTGCCAGCAGTCCCGGGACAGGGTTGGGATCTGGGGCCAACGTCCTGACTTTC. This codes for CASSPGTGLGSGANVLTF.